This T cell receptor beta chain was recovered during a study of T cell changes during pregnancy in multiple sclerosis. The CDR3 runs 16 residues. The V and J ends lost 1 base and 4 bases, in that order; junction bases with no gene match: 4. Germline V gene sequence: CDR1 MGHRA, CDR2 YSYEKL. The assay was immunoSEQ multiplex PCR, and TCRdb's table has in-frame clones only and misses some. Counted here are tens of thousands of clones, roughly 93% occurring once; the ten biggest clones make up roughly 2.5%. The sequencing used peripheral blood, collected in the third trimester of pregnancy. The TCR sequence derives from a female donor with multiple sclerosis, enrolled in a pregnancy study. This sequence joins TRBV4-1 and TRBJ2-5; 12 nucleotides line up with TRBD2. CDR3 sequence reads: CASSQVLAGGRETQYF. CDR3 nucleotide sequence: TGCGCCAGCAGCCAAGTGCTAGCGGGGGGGAGAGAGACCCAGTACTTC.